This T cell receptor (beta chain) was retrieved from a study of T cell changes during pregnancy in multiple sclerosis. This CDR3 has 19 amino acids. Trimming at V came to 0 bases and at J to 3 bases, leaving 12 bases not matched to a gene. CDR1 is SGHTA, CDR2 FQGNSA, per germline. The table came from immunoSEQ multiplex PCR; TCRdb's copy has only in-frame clones and leaves some out. Of some 33,000 clones in the sample, 90% to 95% were seen once. This clone was seen a single time. The rearrangement links TRBV7-2 to TRBJ2-3, with 10 positions matching TRBD2. Here the sequenced sample was CD8+ T cells from peripheral blood mononuclear cells, taken in the second trimester of pregnancy. The clonotype comes from a female donor in good health, enrolled as a control in a pregnancy study. CDR3 nucleotide sequence: TGTGCCAGCAGCTTAGCCCTACTCAAGCGGGGGGGCGAAACAGATACGCAGTATTTT. Translating gives CASSLALLKRGGETDTQYF.